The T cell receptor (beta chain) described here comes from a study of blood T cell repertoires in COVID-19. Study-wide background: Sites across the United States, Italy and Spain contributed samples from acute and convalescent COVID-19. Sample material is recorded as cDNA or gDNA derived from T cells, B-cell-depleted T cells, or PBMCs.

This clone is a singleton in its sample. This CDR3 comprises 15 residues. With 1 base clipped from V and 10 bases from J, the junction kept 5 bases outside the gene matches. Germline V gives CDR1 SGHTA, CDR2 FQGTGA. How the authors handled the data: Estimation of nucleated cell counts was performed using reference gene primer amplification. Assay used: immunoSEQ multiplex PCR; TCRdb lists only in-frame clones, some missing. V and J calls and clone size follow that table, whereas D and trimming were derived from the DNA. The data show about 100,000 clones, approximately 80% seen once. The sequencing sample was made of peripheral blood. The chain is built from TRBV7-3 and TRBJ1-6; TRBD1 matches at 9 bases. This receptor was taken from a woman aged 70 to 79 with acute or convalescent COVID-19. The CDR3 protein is CASSLRDRENSPLHF. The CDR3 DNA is TGTGCCAGCAGCTTAAGGGACAGGGAAAACTCACCCCTCCACTTT. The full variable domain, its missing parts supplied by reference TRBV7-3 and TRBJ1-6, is GAGVSQTPSNKVTEKGKYVELRCDPISGHTALYWYRQSLGQGPEFLIYFQGTGAADDSGLPNDRFFAVRPEGSVSTLKIQRTERGDSAVYLCASSLRDRENSPLHFGNGTRLTVT.